The rows below give T cell receptor beta chains drawn from one sample of a study of control samples from healthy donors and cancer patients. Clones were read by immunoSEQ multiplex PCR, and TCRdb kept only the in-frame ones, dropping some. The top ten hold around 1% of the sample, which has about 57,000 clones, about 91% seen once. Sequencing input: PBMCs. The source of these receptors is a young man with colorectal cancer. Each CDR3 is given with its conserved first and last residue. The order of the fields is J gene, D gene, V gene, clone size, CDR3 protein, CDR3 DNA. D genes are given only for firm matches. Some rows mark clone size as missing; the rest say once, few, many or name a class of expanded clone.

TRBJ1-1 | . | TRBV7-9 | . | CASSLGSFHTTEAFF | TGTGCCAGCAGCTTAGGATCTTTTCATACCACTGAAGCTTTCTTT
TRBJ2-2 | TRBD1 | TRBV7-2 | . | CASSRTGGAFGELFF | TGTGCCAGCAGCCGGACAGGGGGCGCCTTCGGGGAGCTGTTTTTT
TRBJ2-7 | TRBD1 | TRBV30 | . | CAWSVGTGGPYEQYF | TGTGCCTGGAGTGTGGGGACAGGGGGACCCTACGAGCAGTACTTC
TRBJ1-1 | . | TRBV7-6 | few | CASSFDRGVGRRAFF | TGTGCCAGCAGCTTTGACCGCGGCGTGGGGAGGCGAGCTTTCTTT
TRBJ1-2 | . | TRBV3-1/TRBV3-2 | once | CASSQEFPGSVQLGGYTF | TGTGCCAGCAGCCAAGAATTTCCGGGCTCAGTTCAACTTGGCGGCTACACCTTC
TRBJ2-1 | TRBD1 | TRBV18 | . | CASSPRTGKMEYNEQFF | TGTGCCAGCTCACCTCGGACAGGGAAAATGGAATACAATGAGCAGTTCTTC
TRBJ1-1 | . | TRBV10-3 | . | CAISLDRIAENEAFF | TGTGCCATCAGTCTCGATCGGATAGCGGAAAATGAAGCTTTCTTT
TRBJ2-1 | TRBD2 | TRBV5-1 | . | CASSLPPGLGLLDEQFF | TGCGCCAGCAGCTTGCCCCCGGGACTAGGTCTTCTAGATGAGCAGTTCTTC
TRBJ2-5 | . | TRBV7-8 | . | CASSLASETQYF | TGTGCCAGCAGCTTAGCGTCGGAGACCCAGTACTTC
TRBJ1-2 | TRBD1 | TRBV19 | . | CASSPGGAVYGYTF | TGTGCCAGTAGCCCAGGGGGCGCGGTATATGGCTACACCTTC
TRBJ2-3 | TRBD1 | TRBV4-2 | . | CASSLGDRQHRGGDTQYF | TGTGCCAGCAGCCTCGGGGACAGGCAGCACAGAGGAGGAGATACGCAGTATTTT
TRBJ2-2 | TRBD1 | TRBV5-5 | . | CASSTLDRANTGELFF | TGTGCCAGCAGCACCTTGGACAGGGCCAACACCGGGGAGCTGTTTTTT
TRBJ1-1 | TRBD1 | TRBV13 | once | CASSLGQGARTEAFF | TGTGCCAGCAGCTTAGGTCAGGGGGCGCGCACTGAAGCTTTCTTT
TRBJ1-2 | . | TRBV3-1/TRBV3-2 | . | CASSLSGEEGYTF | TGTGCCAGCAGCCTCAGTGGGGAAGAAGGCTACACCTTC
TRBJ1-3 | . | TRBV7-9 | . | CASSLVAGNTIYF | TGTGCCAGCAGCTTAGTCGCTGGAAACACCATATATTTT
TRBJ1-1 | TRBD1 | TRBV5-1 | . | CASSSGQGNTEAFF | TGCGCCAGCAGCTCCGGACAGGGGAACACTGAAGCTTTCTTT
TRBJ2-3 | TRBD2 | TRBV3-1/TRBV3-2 | . | CASSLSTSEGTQYF | TGTGCCAGCAGCCTTTCGACTAGCGAGGGAACGCAGTATTTT
TRBJ1-1 | . | TRBV18 | . | CASSRTVNTEAFF | TGTGCCAGCTCACGTACAGTGAACACTGAAGCTTTCTTT
TRBJ2-2 | . | TRBV19 | . | CASSTTANTGELFF | TGTGCCAGTAGTACAACAGCTAACACCGGGGAGCTGTTTTTT
TRBJ1-1 | TRBD1 | TRBV5-1 | . | CASSLGTGGGYTEAFF | TGCGCCAGCAGCCTGGGGACAGGTGGGGGGTACACTGAAGCTTTCTTT
TRBJ1-1 | . | TRBV5-1 | . | CASSPWGGDTEAFF | TGCGCCAGCAGCCCCTGGGGGGGGGACACTGAAGCTTTCTTT
TRBJ2-5 | TRBD2 | TRBV9 | . | CASTFSGDTQETQYF | TGTGCCAGCACATTTAGCGGGGACACTCAAGAGACCCAGTACTTC
TRBJ1-3 | TRBD1 | TRBV29-1 | . | CSARTGGGTGNTIYF | TGCAGCGCCCGGACAGGGGGAGGCACTGGAAACACCATATATTTT
TRBJ2-1 | TRBD2 | TRBV6-2/TRBV6-3 | . | CASSTGTSGNNEQFF | TGTGCCAGCAGTACGGGGACTAGCGGGAACAATGAGCAGTTCTTC
TRBJ1-1 | . | TRBV14 | . | CASSQGRGTEAFF | TGTGCCAGCAGCCAGGGACGCGGAACTGAAGCTTTCTTT
TRBJ2-1 | . | TRBV19 | . | CASSIERQSYNEQFF | TGTGCCAGTAGTATAGAAAGACAGTCTTACAATGAGCAGTTCTTC
TRBJ2-5 | TRBD1 | TRBV27 | . | CASSRSGTGSITQYF | TGTGCCAGCAGTCGTTCCGGGACAGGGTCTATAACCCAGTACTTC
TRBJ2-5 | . | TRBV4-3 | . | CASSQDFRGGRGARETQYF | TGCGCCAGCAGCCAAGATTTCCGGGGAGGCAGGGGGGCGCGGGAGACCCAGTACTTC
TRBJ1-1 | . | TRBV7-2 | . | CASSPQGAGNTEAFF | TGTGCCAGCAGCCCACAGGGAGCCGGGAACACTGAAGCTTTCTTT
TRBJ2-5 | . | TRBV11-2 | . | CASSSLSVQETQYF | TGTGCCAGCAGCTCCCTCAGCGTCCAAGAGACCCAGTACTTC
TRBJ2-5 | . | TRBV10-3 | . | CATQPGVQLLYGTQYF | TGTGCCACCCAGCCCGGAGTCCAACTCCTCTACGGGACCCAGTACTTC
TRBJ1-6 | . | TRBV21-1 | few | CASSKGFGGTHNSPLHF | TGTGCCAGCAGCAAAGGATTTGGGGGGACACATAATTCACCCCTCCACTTT
TRBJ1-5 | . | TRBV12-5 | . | CASGLRTAPGQPQHF | TGTGCTAGTGGTTTGAGGACCGCCCCCGGTCAGCCCCAGCATTTT